This is a list of T cell receptor beta chains from one sample in a study of cytomegalovirus exposure and HLA in healthy donors. The repertoire was sequenced with immunoSEQ multiplex PCR; TCRdb's copy has only in-frame clones and lacks some. The data show about 120,000 clones, about four fifths seen once. Source material: PBMCs. The receptors were sampled from a female donor in good health and CMV-seropositive. The CDR3 runs from the conserved cysteine through the conserved F or W. Fields, in order: D gene, V gene, J gene, clone size, CDR3 DNA, CDR3 protein. A D gene is named only where the DNA matches it firmly. Where a row states a size, it is once, few, many or the class of an expanded clone; other rows omit it.

>TRBD1|TRBV30|TRBJ2-7|NA
TGTGCCTGGGGACAGGGGGGAAGGGCCTACGAGCAGTACTTC
CAWGQGGRAYEQYF
>NA|TRBV27|TRBJ2-5|once
TGTGCCAGCAGTTTACGTCAGAACCAAGAGACCCAGTACTTC
CASSLRQNQETQYF
>TRBD1|TRBV6-5|TRBJ1-3|NA
TGTGCCAGCAGATCCCCGGGACAGCGAAACACCATATATTTT
CASRSPGQRNTIYF
>TRBD2|TRBV11-2|TRBJ2-1|NA
TGTGCCAGCAGCTTAGTCGGGGGGGAGCAGTTCTTC
CASSLVGGEQFF
>NA|TRBV21-1|TRBJ1-5|many
TGTGCCTTGGACAGGCCTCAGCCCCAGCATTTT
CALDRPQPQHF
>NA|TRBV18|TRBJ2-5|NA
TGTGCCAGCTCACCACTGACAGGCTCGCGGGAGACCCAGTACTTC
CASSPLTGSRETQYF
>NA|TRBV28|TRBJ1-5|NA
TGTGCCAGCAGTTTTGGCGGGTGGCCCCAGCATTTT
CASSFGGWPQHF
>TRBD1|TRBV15|TRBJ2-6|NA
TGTGCCACCAGCAGAGATCCGGCAGGGGGATACTCTGGGGCCAACGTCCTGACTTTC
CATSRDPAGGYSGANVLTF
>NA|TRBV6-5|TRBJ1-5|few
TGTGCCAGCAGTTACAACCCCGGGCAGCCCCAGCATTTT
CASSYNPGQPQHF
>NA|TRBV28|TRBJ2-7|NA
TGTGCCAGCAGTTCCCCCCATGAAGGGGACAACGAGCAGTACTTC
CASSSPHEGDNEQYF
>NA|TRBV2|TRBJ1-1|few
TGTGCCAGCAAGGGGGATATGTACACTGAAGCTTTCTTT
CASKGDMYTEAFF
>NA|TRBV7-3|TRBJ2-1|NA
TGTGCCAGCAGGGAAGCAGGATCGGATGAGCAGTTCTTC
CASREAGSDEQFF
>NA|TRBV5-6|TRBJ1-2|NA
TGTGCCAGCAGCTTAACTGAGACAGGCCCTTATGCCTTC
CASSLTETGPYAF
>TRBD1|TRBV6-6|TRBJ2-7|NA
TGTGCCAGCAGTTACTTAACAGGGGAAGCCTACGAGCAGTACTTC
CASSYLTGEAYEQYF
>NA|TRBV30|TRBJ1-5|NA
TGTGCCTGGAGTGTACCGGATGGGGCTAATCAGCCCCAGCATTTT
CAWSVPDGANQPQHF
>NA|TRBV18|TRBJ2-7|NA
TGTGCCAGCTCACCGTCTAGGGGGTTGGGCGAGCAGTACTTC
CASSPSRGLGEQYF
>TRBD1|TRBV11-1|TRBJ2-1|once
TGTGCCAGCAGCCAGGGCGGGGACAGGGGATACAATGAGCAGTTCTTC
CASSQGGDRGYNEQFF
>TRBD2|TRBV5-1|TRBJ2-3|NA
TGCGCCAGCAGCTTGGCCCAGCGGGGGGATACGCAGTATTTT
CASSLAQRGDTQYF
>TRBD1|TRBV5-1|TRBJ2-1|NA
TGCGCCAGCAGCTCAGGGACAGCTTGGGATGAGCAGTTCTTC
CASSSGTAWDEQFF
>NA|TRBV4-1|TRBJ2-5|few
TGCGCCAGCAGCCAAGACCCAGGACAACAGCACGCAACCCAGTACTTC
CASSQDPGQQHATQYF